This paragraph reports one TCR beta chain. Antigen specificity is unknown. The germline gives CDR1 MNHNS, CDR2 SASEGT. The CDR3 covers 16 residues. V dropped 7 bases and J dropped 4; count of bases not matched to a gene: 11. Unique molecular identifiers tagged the TCRbeta library. TCRdb re-called the PCR reads with MiXCR, one entry per CDR3 protein. The sample has fewer than 700,000 distinct CDR3 sequences, under 15% seen once. The data stem from a study of T-cell reconstitution after alpha-beta-depleted transplantation in children. General observations from the study: A year had passed since transplant, and T-cell counts and diversity by then came mostly from newly produced T cells. Expanded graft clones, several hundred of them, were reportedly the source of alpha-beta T cells about two months after transplant.

V gene TRBV6-1 combines with J gene TRBJ1-2; 11 bases are shared with TRBD1. The receptor's source is a male patient younger than 18 who had a stem cell transplant for acute myeloid leukemia, so the T cells may come from the graft donor. This sample comprised PBMCs, mostly from graft donor cells, obtained 360 days after TCRalphabeta/CD19-depleted stem cell transplant. CDR3 in amino acids: CASTAGTGGLVYGYTF. CDR3 DNA sequence: TGTGCCAGCACTGCCGGGACAGGGGGACTAGTCTATGGCTACACCTTC.